The rows below give T cell receptor beta chains drawn from one sample of a study of molecular identifiers for immune sequencing clone quantification. TCRdb reprocessed the PCR reads with MiXCR, giving one entry per CDR3 protein. This sample has nearly 650,000 distinct CDR3 sequences; 25% occur once, and the top ten carry about 0.78%. Sequenced: naive CD8+ T cells from blood, with Jurkat cell RNA spiked in. These receptors all stem from a human donor in good health. Some libraries in this study had Jurkat cell RNA spiked in. Each CDR3 is given without its conserved first and last residue. The D gene is left open where the match is weak. Size is stated for part of the rows, as once, few or many counts, or as a class when the clone is expanded.

TRBD2	TRBV7-2	.	TRBJ2-1	ASSLDGSGAPGLYNEQF
.	TRBV5-1	few	TRBJ1-2	ASSLVIQSNYGYT
TRBD2	TRBV20-1	.	TRBJ2-7	SARASGNSYEQY
.	TRBV6-1	.	TRBJ2-7	ASSEGWSGPDYEQY
.	TRBV10-3	few	TRBJ2-3	AISDRDQSDTQY
TRBD2	TRBV20-1	many	TRBJ2-7	SARDPLAGGFYEQY
.	TRBV12-2	.	TRBJ2-5	ASRLEFLLAAQETQY
TRBD2	TRBV30	few	TRBJ2-1	AWETSGGAEQF
TRBD1	TRBV30	.	TRBJ1-1	AWTTDRAYEAF
.	TRBV19	few	TRBJ2-1	ASSIGQPINNEQF
.	TRBV4-3	many	TRBJ1-3	ASSQDGKMQGSGNTIY
.	TRBV18	few	TRBJ2-5	ASSDTGTSETQY
.	TRBV30	.	TRBJ2-1	VWRALLRGGEQF
TRBD1	TRBV5-1	many	TRBJ1-3	ASSAPGGSGNTIY
.	TRBV7-2	.	TRBJ2-1	ASGPSGGYNEQF
.	TRBV19	.	TRBJ1-6	ATTPGRHPIYNSPLH
.	TRBV12-3/TRBV12-4	many	TRBJ2-3	ASTQGGAPDTQY
.	TRBV28	many	TRBJ2-1	ASRPGPDEQF
.	TRBV20-1	.	TRBJ2-1	SASPASYNEQF
.	TRBV6-5	many	TRBJ1-4	ASGRDRSFIEEEKLF
.	TRBV20-1	.	TRBJ2-3	SARGLAVGTDTQY
.	TRBV9	.	TRBJ1-1	ASSGQLGDPGNTEAF
TRBD1	TRBV11-2	.	TRBJ1-1	ASSLYVTGGLKAF
TRBD2	TRBV20-1	.	TRBJ2-1	SARKPRSAGGIYNEQF
TRBD2	TRBV6-5	.	TRBJ2-5	ASSSQLAGGETQY
TRBD2	TRBV2	many	TRBJ2-3	ASSEEAGGPLDTQY
.	TRBV5-1	.	TRBJ1-6	ASSLDSQSSYNSPLH
.	TRBV5-4	many	TRBJ2-7	ASSADGEGLRVRTYEQY
.	TRBV27	once	TRBJ2-7	ASRRTVANSYEQY
TRBD1	TRBV7-8	.	TRBJ1-1	ASSWTGGSRAF
TRBD2	TRBV11-1	many	TRBJ2-4	ASSIIAGAENIQY
TRBD1	TRBV20-1	many	TRBJ1-1	SADRIDRVVPEAF
TRBD2	TRBV20-1	many	TRBJ2-7	SAGDYSYEQY
TRBD1	TRBV6-6	many	TRBJ2-6	ASSRTGPYSGANVLT
.	TRBV29-1	many	TRBJ1-3	SVGWGTDAGNTIY
.	TRBV5-5	.	TRBJ2-7	ASSPLTGVCEQY
.	TRBV7-2	.	TRBJ2-6	ARRVPAVRPGAPVLA
.	TRBV7-2	.	TRBJ2-1	ASSLGQGSYEQF
.	TRBV19	few	TRBJ2-1	ASSIMGYDAHEQF
.	TRBV3-1	.	TRBJ2-1	ASSQDAGYRDPYNEQF
.	TRBV6-5	many	TRBJ1-2	ASSPGPIYGYT
.	TRBV27	.	TRBJ2-3	ASSPASTDAQY
.	TRBV11-2	few	TRBJ2-3	ASSPPPRDTQY
.	TRBV11-2	once	TRBJ1-6	ASILGPSSYNSPLH
TRBD1	TRBV6-5	.	TRBJ2-7	ASSTTGVPYEQY
.	TRBV7-9	many	TRBJ1-4	ASSLVGGQRNEKLF
TRBD2	TRBV6-5	.	TRBJ2-1	AGGCGRPIDNAQF
TRBD1	TRBV5-8	once	TRBJ2-3	ASSLHGQGPTDTQY
.	TRBV12-3/TRBV12-4	few	TRBJ1-1	ASSFWMNTEAF
TRBD2	TRBV27	.	TRBJ2-1	ASSWREDNEQF
.	TRBV6-2/TRBV6-3	.	TRBJ1-1	ASSHHGFYSEAF
.	TRBV13	few	TRBJ2-6	ASSLGDSSGANVLT
TRBD2	TRBV6-5	.	TRBJ2-2	ASSSRDSGGINTGELF
.	TRBV7-2	many	TRBJ1-1	ASSLDWGDRAF
.	TRBV6-2/TRBV6-3	.	TRBJ1-1	ASSYSAGAGTEAF